This TCR beta chain is drawn from a study of blood T cell repertoires in COVID-19. Study summary: In each case, the material was cDNA or gDNA derived from T cells, B-cell-depleted T cells, or PBMCs.

V gave up 4 bases and J gave up 12 bases, with 20 bases separating them. CDR3 length: 13 amino acids. CDR1 and CDR2 from the germline V gene are SGHTS and YDEGEE. Some clones are missing from TCRdb's copy, which holds only in-frame ones; the method was immunoSEQ multiplex PCR. The sample contains roughly 14,000 clones, around 90% of which appear only once. The sequence came from a human donor in a cohort sampled during active COVID-19. This chain joins TRBV5-8 and TRBJ2-7, with D tentatively TRBD2 (5 bases). The sample consisted of peripheral blood. The chain's CDR3 is CASSPAGDAGGYF. The CDR3 DNA sequence: TGTGCCAGCAGCCCCGCCGGGGATGCGGGTGGGTACTTC.